The 4 T cell receptor beta chains given below trace back to one sample, sequenced in a study of OX40 agonist ivuxolimab in advanced cancers. To prepare the library, the immunoSEQ multiplex PCR assay was applied. Imported from immuneACCESS, the table was reduced by TCRdb to in-frame sequences with V and J called. These copies leave out some clones; in studies compared against another copy, an unresolved V gene accounts for under half, and the cause of the remainder is not known. The sample table lists around 80,000 clones, around four fifths of them with a count of one. The ten largest clonotypes hold less than 3.5% of the sample. The sequencing used CD4+ or CD8+ T cells sorted from blood, collected in a trial of the OX40 agonist ivuxolimab. The receptors were gathered from an adult with an advanced solid tumor such as melanoma, head and neck, liver or kidney cancer.

The V and J genes are TRBV18 and TRBJ1-1; D ambiguous. CDR3 length equals 14 residues. Germline V CDR1 and CDR2: KGHSH, LQKENI. Trimming cost V 5 bases and J 1 base, with 11 bases left between them. The CDR3 DNA follows: TGTGCCAGCTCAGAGAAAGATACGAACACTGAAGCTTTCTTT. This codes for CASSEKDTNTEAFF.

The CDR3 region has the DNA TGTGCCAGCAGCCTCGGGACAGGGGCTCTCGAGGAGACCCAGTACTTC. Encoded protein: CASSLGTGALEETQYF. V is TRBV27 and J is TRBJ2-5; 10 positions agree with TRBD1. CDR1 and CDR2 (germline): MNHEY, SMNVEV (reference sequence). V shed 6 bases, J shed 5 bases, and the junction held 12 bases outside the gene matches. This CDR3 comprises 16 residues.

The chain has TRBV12-5 and TRBJ2-2; no clear D. Germline CDR1 and CDR2: LGHNT and FRNRAP. With 5 bases removed from V and 4 bases from J, the gap between germline ends came to 5 bases. This CDR3 is built from 12 residues. In nucleotides, the CDR3 is TGTGCTAGTGGTCAATCCACCGGGGAGCTGTTTTTT. Its translation is CASGQSTGELFF.

V gene TRBV10-3 combines with J gene TRBJ1-2; 11 nucleotides line up with TRBD1. The CDR3 has 16 residues. CDR1 ENHRY and CDR2 SYGVKD come from the germline V gene. Trimming removed 0 bases from V and 7 bases from J; junction bases left unmatched: 7. This CDR3 is CAISESTGQGAFGYTF. The CDR3 region has the DNA TGTGCCATCAGTGAGTCAACCGGACAGGGGGCTTTTGGCTACACCTTC.